Following are 13 T cell receptor beta chains from one sample sequenced in a study of T-cell reconstitution after alpha-beta-depleted transplantation in children. A TCRbeta library incorporating unique molecular identifiers was prepared. Each CDR3 protein is one row after TCRdb ran MiXCR on the PCR reads. The table lists about 460,000 distinct CDR3 sequences, about an eighth of them singletons. Sequenced here: PBMCs, mostly from graft donor cells, sampled 180 days after TCRalphabeta/CD19-depleted stem cell transplant. These TCRs come from a female patient aged 2-10 years who had a stem cell transplant for aplastic anemia, so the T cells may come from the graft donor.

This clonotype occurred once. V gene TRBV11-2 combines with J gene TRBJ2-1, with TRBD2 matching over 12 bases. V was pared by 2 bases and J by 7 bases, with 6 bases of the junction left unmatched. Germline CDR1 reads SGHAT; CDR2 reads FQNNGV. This CDR3 comprises 16 residues. In nucleotides, the CDR3 is TGTGCCAGCAGCTTACGACTAGCGGGAGAGGGTAATGAGCAGTTCTTC. Protein sequence: CASSLRLAGEGNEQFF. The whole variable domain, remainder taken from reference TRBV11-2 and TRBJ2-1, is EAGVAQSPRYKIIEKRQSVAFWCNPISGHATLYWYQQILGQGPKLLIQFQNNGVVDDSQLPKDRFSAERLKGVDSTLKIQPAKLEDSAVYLCASSLRLAGEGNEQFFGPGTRLTVL.

This clonotype was detected a few times. V is TRBV20-1 and J is TRBJ2-7; D uncertain. The CDR3 spans 14 residues. Trimming took 3 bases from V and 6 from J, leaving 18 bases between them. The V gene's germline CDR1 is DFQATT and CDR2 SNEGSKA (reference sequence). The CDR3 bases are TGCAGTGCTAGGGAACGCCCTATTTCTCGCGAGCAGTACTTC. Protein: CSARERPISREQYF.

This clonotype was observed a handful of times. J is TRBJ2-7 and V is TRBV29-1; D possibly corresponds to TRBD1 (6 bases). This CDR3 comprises 14 residues. The germline V gene has CDR1 SQVTM and CDR2 ANQGSEA. With 4 bases removed from V and 4 bases from J, the gap between germline ends came to 17 bases. The CDR3 here is CSVGTIGQLYEQYF. CDR3 bases: TGCAGCGTTGGAACAATCGGACAGTTATACGAGCAGTACTTC.

In its sample, this clonotype was seen a few times. The junction does not match germline at one end; this may be a read error. V gene TRBV5-1 combines with J gene TRBJ1-2; D is unclear. This CDR3 comprises 14 residues. CDR1 is SGHRS and CDR2 is YFSETQ in the germline V gene. CDR3 sequence: CASSLREESVHLLF. CDR3 nucleotide sequence: TGCGCCAGCAGCTTGAGGGAGGAGTCCGTACACCTTCTCTTC.

The chain links TRBV10-3 to TRBJ2-1; a weak D match, TRBD2 (5 bases). Deletions cut 6 bases from V and 3 bases from J, with 15 bases between. This CDR3 region has 15 residues. In germline, CDR1 is ENHRY, CDR2 SYGVKD. CDR3 amino acids: CAISPGDVNYNEQFF. Written as DNA, the CDR3 is TGTGCCATCAGCCCCGGGGATGTGAACTACAATGAGCAGTTCTTC.

The V gene is TRBV7-8, the J gene TRBJ2-3, with 11 bases aligning to TRBD2. V shed 2 bases and J 10 bases; nucleotides not matched to a gene: 8. Germline lookup yields CDR1 SGHVS and CDR2 FQNEAQ. The CDR3 loop spans 15 amino acids. The CDR3: CASSLRLAGTVAQYF. CDR3 sequence (DNA): TGTGCCAGCAGCTTAAGACTAGCGGGAACGGTGGCGCAGTATTTT.

A few counts support this clonotype. The rearrangement uses TRBV12-3 or TRBV12-4 and TRBJ2-5; unclear D gene. With 6 bases removed from V and 2 bases from J, the gap between germline ends came to 10 bases. The CDR3 is 13 amino acids. As DNA, the CDR3 is TGTGCCAGCAGCCCCGTTAGGCAAGAGACCCAGTACTTC. Translation gives CASSPVRQETQYF.

This clonotype was seen only a few times. This rearrangement joins TRBV6-2 or TRBV6-3 to TRBJ1-5; possibly TRBD1 for D (6 bases). The CDR3 contains 14 residues. Looked up from germline, CDR1 is MNHEY and CDR2 is SVGEGT. V was clipped by 5 bases and J by 5 bases, with 13 bases between them. CDR3 amino acids: CASSNRDNHQPQHF. In DNA, the CDR3 is TGTGCCAGCAGTAACCGGGACAACCATCAGCCCCAGCATTTT.

In this sample, this clonotype turned up a few times. The chain carries TRBV12-3 or TRBV12-4 and TRBJ1-5, with D maybe TRBD1 (5 bases). Trimming left V 3 bases short and J 9 bases short, with 12 bases between. The CDR3 totals 13 residues. The CDR3 is CASSFESGGPQHF. DNA of the CDR3: TGTGCCAGCAGTTTTGAGTCGGGGGGGCCCCAGCATTTT.

This clonotype was observed a few times. The rearrangement uses TRBV29-1 and TRBJ1-5; D is undetermined. There are 13 residues in the CDR3. The ends were cut back, 6 bases at V and 0 bases at J, with 9 bases in the middle. Looked up from germline, CDR1 is SQVTM and CDR2 is ANQGSEA. Here the CDR3 DNA reads TGCAGCGTCCGACCGGATAGCAATCAGCCCCAGCATTTT. Protein sequence: CSVRPDSNQPQHF.

Ten or more counts support this clonotype. The chain links TRBV7-2 to TRBJ2-1; D is undetermined. The length of the CDR3 is 11 residues. Trimming removed 3 bases from V and 8 bases from J, with 5 bases in between. CDR1 SGHTA and CDR2 FQGNSA come from the germline V gene. CDR3 region: CASSLMDEQFF. CDR3 in DNA: TGTGCCAGCAGCTTGATGGATGAGCAGTTCTTC.

The chain is built from TRBV28 and TRBJ2-7, with D possibly TRBD1 on 6 matching bases. Per germline, CDR1 MDHEN and CDR2 SYDVKM. The CDR3 consists of 14 residues. Trimming took 5 bases from V and 4 from J, leaving 15 bases between them. The CDR3: CASSKREQGYEQYF. The CDR3 DNA reads as TGTGCCAGCAGTAAACGCGAACAGGGATACGAGCAGTACTTC.

This clonotype was counted a few times. The chain uses TRBV6-6 and TRBJ2-1; D gene ambiguous. Trimming cost V 8 bases and J 5 bases, with 7 bases left between them. The length of the CDR3 is 11 residues. Germline V gives CDR1 MNHNY, CDR2 SVGAGI (reference sequence). CDR3 protein: CASAAHNEQFF. As DNA, the CDR3 is TGTGCCAGCGCGGCCCACAATGAGCAGTTCTTC.